The 25 T cell receptor beta chains presented below share a single source sample, sequenced in a study of shared clonotypes between healthy human individuals. Repertoires were generated with immunoSEQ multiplex PCR, while TCRdb's copy carries only in-frame clones and drops some. The table records some 2,000,000 clones, about 95% of them present only once. The naive CD8 subset, CD45RO-negative cells positively selected for CCR7, excluded terminally differentiated effector memory CD45RA+ cells. Sample: naive CD8+ T cells sorted from blood. The origin of the receptors is a man in his late teens or twenties in good health.

The V and J genes are TRBV4-1 and TRBJ1-4, with D uncertain. The CDR3 is 16 residues long. V lost 4 bases, J lost 3 bases, and 15 bases lay in between. The germline V gene encodes CDR1 MGHRA and CDR2 YSYEKL. The CDR3 sequence is CASSPEPGAANEKLFF. In nucleotides, the CDR3 is TGCGCCAGCAGCCCCGAGCCGGGCGCGGCTAATGAAAAACTGTTTTTT.

The chain recombines TRBV11-3 with TRBJ2-1; D perhaps matches TRBD2 (6 bases). CDR1 is SGHNT and CDR2 is YENEEA in the germline V gene. Trimming left V 2 bases short and J 7 bases short, with 9 bases between. CDR3 length: 13 residues. CDR3 region: CASSLTGVNEQFF. CDR3 DNA sequence: TGTGCCAGCAGCTTAACGGGAGTTAATGAGCAGTTCTTC.

The chain uses TRBV12-5 and TRBJ2-7; D ambiguous. V was pared by 6 bases and J by 3 bases, with 9 bases between. The germline gives CDR1 LGHNT, CDR2 FRNRAP. The CDR3 has 12 residues. The CDR3 DNA is TGTGCTAGTGGAGACCACAACTACGAGCAGTACTTC. As protein: CASGDHNYEQYF. The entire variable domain, with the rest obtained from reference TRBV12-5 and TRBJ2-7, is as follows: DARVTQTPRHKVTEMGQEVTMRCQPILGHNTVFWYRQTMMQGLELLAYFRNRAPLDDSGMPKDRFSAEMPDATLATLKIQPSEPRDSAVYFCASGDHNYEQYFGPGTRLTVT.

J is TRBJ1-2 and V is TRBV6-5; D is possibly TRBD1 (5 bases). The CDR3 totals 16 residues. Trimming removed 0 bases from V and 4 bases from J, with 15 bases in between. Germline CDR1 reads MNHEY; CDR2 reads SVGAGI. The CDR3 region is CASSYSIGETTYGYTF. In DNA, the CDR3 is TGTGCCAGCAGTTACTCGATAGGGGAGACAACCTATGGCTACACCTTC.

The chain links TRBV6-1 to TRBJ2-6, with D unclear. The V gene lost 6 bases and the J gene lost 8 bases, with 11 bases spanning the gap. The CDR3 extends over 13 amino acids. Germline V lookup: CDR1 MNHNS, CDR2 SASEGT. This chain's CDR3 is CASRVVQTNVLTF. CDR3 DNA: TGTGCCAGCAGGGTGGTTCAGACCAACGTCCTGACTTTC.

The chain carries TRBV9 and TRBJ2-3; D possibly corresponds to TRBD2 (6 bases). There are 16 residues in the CDR3. CDR1 and CDR2 (germline): SGDLS, YYNGEE. The V end was cut by 1 base, the J end by 4 bases, with 16 bases between. CDR3 nucleotide sequence: TGTGCCAGCAGCGTAACCCACGGAGGGTTGGCAGATACGCAGTATTTT. Its protein is CASSVTHGGLADTQYF. Filled out from reference TRBV9 and TRBJ2-3, the complete variable domain reads DSGVTQTPKHLITATGQRVTLRCSPRSGDLSVYWYQQSLDQGLQFLIQYYNGEERAKGNILERFSAQQFPDLHSELNLSSLELGDSALYFCASSVTHGGLADTQYFGPGTRLTVL.

This rearrangement joins TRBV19 to TRBJ1-2; possibly TRBD1 for D (5 bases). The length of the CDR3 is 16 residues. Germline loops: CDR1 LNHDA, CDR2 SQIVND (reference sequence). The V gene lost 6 bases and the J gene lost 0 bases, with 17 bases spanning the gap. The CDR3 spells CASSPRMDTANYGYTF. The CDR3, as DNA: TGTGCCAGTAGCCCCCGGATGGACACAGCTAACTATGGCTACACCTTC.

This sequence joins TRBV6-1 and TRBJ2-2; D gene uncertain. The CDR3 length is 13 residues. CDR1 is MNHNS and CDR2 is SASEGT in the germline V gene. Trimming pared 2 bases from V and 3 bases from J, leaving 4 bases between. The CDR3, as DNA: TGTGCCAGCAGTGAATGGGACACCGGGGAGCTGTTTTTT. Translation gives CASSEWDTGELFF.

This sequence joins TRBV5-4 and TRBJ2-7; 8 bases map to TRBD2. The CDR3 runs to 14 residues. Germline lookup yields CDR1 SGHNT and CDR2 YYREEE (reference sequence). Trimming cost V 3 bases and J 4 bases; bases outside gene matches: 6. The CDR3 here is CASSSGLGAYEQYF. CDR3 bases: TGTGCCAGCAGCTCGGGACTAGGTGCATACGAGCAGTACTTC.

The chain is built from TRBV7-6 and TRBJ2-3, with a weak D call TRBD2 (6 bases). The CDR3 covers 15 residues. V lost 1 base and J lost 5, with 13 bases in between. CDR1 SGHVS and CDR2 FNYEAQ come from the germline V gene. The CDR3 sequence is CASSLGTGTGDTQYF. As DNA, the CDR3 is TGTGCCAGCAGCTTAGGCACCGGGACTGGAGATACGCAGTATTTT.

J is TRBJ1-1 and V is TRBV10-3; 9 bases align to TRBD1. The CDR3 contains 15 residues. V was pared by 1 base and J by 7 bases, with 7 bases of the junction left unmatched. CDR1 is ENHRY, CDR2 SYGVKD, per germline. The CDR3 DNA sequence: TGTGCCATCAGTGAGTTCCCGACAGGGGGGTTTGAAGCTTTCTTT. Its protein is CAISEFPTGGFEAFF.

The chain recombines TRBV5-6 with TRBJ2-3; the D gene could be TRBD1 or TRBD2 (6 bases each). From germline, CDR1 is SGHDT and CDR2 YYEEEE. The V end lost 0 bases, the J end lost 8 bases, and 16 bases lay between the germline ends. The CDR3 consists of 15 residues. The CDR3 loop reads CASSLEWSGGGTQYF. The CDR3 DNA reads TGTGCCAGCAGCTTGGAATGGTCCGGAGGGGGTACGCAGTATTTT.

This clone was counted a single time. V is TRBV5-8 and J is TRBJ1-2, with D uncertain. Germline V lookup: CDR1 SGHTS, CDR2 YDEGEE. Trimming removed 4 bases at V and 8 bases at J, with 12 bases between. The CDR3 is 12 residues long. The CDR3 sequence is CASSPDLGGYTF. The CDR3 nucleotides read TGTGCCAGCAGCCCGGACTTAGGGGGCTACACCTTC.

The chain couples TRBV4-3 to TRBJ1-2; unclear D gene. The CDR3 is 13 residues long. Germline-derived CDR1 and CDR2 are LGHNA and YSLEER. The germline V and J ends were trimmed by 1 base and 11 bases, with 14 bases remaining between them. The CDR3 coding sequence is TGCGCCAGCAGCCAAGGTAACGGCGGATGGTACACCTTC. Translated: CASSQGNGGWYTF.

The rearrangement uses TRBV7-6 and TRBJ1-6; 7 nucleotides agree with TRBD1. Germline V lookup: CDR1 SGHVS, CDR2 FNYEAQ. This CDR3 is 14 amino acids long. V shed 0 bases, J shed 9 bases, and the junction held 2 bases outside the gene matches. The CDR3, as DNA: TGTGCCAGCAGCTTAGCAGGGGGCTCTTCACCCCTCCACTTT. Translated: CASSLAGGSSPLHF. Full variable domain (missing parts from reference TRBV7-6 and TRBJ1-6): GAGVSQSPRYKVTKRGQDVALRCDPISGHVSLYWYRQALGQGPEFLTYFNYEAQQDKSGLPNDRFSAERPEGSISTLTIQRTEQRDSAMYRCASSLAGGSSPLHFGNGTRLTVT.

V and J are TRBV11-2 and TRBJ2-5; TRBD1 matches 7 bases. Germline assignment: CDR1 SGHAT and CDR2 FQNNGV. V shed 7 bases, J shed 1 base, and the junction held 12 bases outside the gene matches. The CDR3 consists of 16 residues. CDR3 loop: CASTLGGAWIQETQYF. In DNA, the CDR3 is TGTGCCAGCACCCTAGGGGGCGCATGGATCCAAGAGACCCAGTACTTC.

The chain has TRBV10-2 and TRBJ2-7; 8 positions match TRBD2. CDR1 is WSHSY, CDR2 SAAADI, per germline. The V and J ends lost 9 bases and 3 bases, in that order; junction bases with no gene match: 10. The CDR3 spans 14 residues. CDR3 amino acids: CASSLSGMYYEQYF. The CDR3 nucleotides read TGCGCCAGTTCCCTTAGCGGGATGTACTACGAGCAGTACTTC.

This chain links TRBV27 with TRBJ1-1; D remains ambiguous. Trimming cost V 1 base and J 7 bases, with 16 bases left between them. The CDR3 runs to 15 residues. Looked up from germline, CDR1 is MNHEY and CDR2 is SMNVEV (reference sequence). CDR3 amino acids: CASSLLGPLADEAFF. CDR3 bases: TGTGCCAGCAGTTTATTGGGTCCCCTGGCTGATGAAGCTTTCTTT.

The chain uses TRBV6-1 and TRBJ2-1; no clear D. The CDR3 runs to 16 residues. The germline gives CDR1 MNHNS, CDR2 SASEGT. The V end lost 2 bases, the J end lost 0 bases, and 11 bases lay between the germline ends. The CDR3 DNA is TGTGCCAGCAGTGAATGGACCGCTAGCTCCTACAATGAGCAGTTCTTC. Translating gives CASSEWTASSYNEQFF.

This chain links TRBV4-2 with TRBJ2-7; possibly TRBD1 for D (5 bases). Trimming took 0 bases from V and 5 from J, leaving 11 bases between them. This CDR3 has 14 residues. The germline CDR1 and CDR2 sequences are LGHNA and YNFKEQ. The CDR3 loop is CASSQESGLDEQYF. The CDR3 DNA follows: TGTGCCAGCAGCCAAGAGTCAGGGTTAGACGAGCAGTACTTC.

The rearrangement uses TRBV5-8 and TRBJ2-7; a possible D gene is TRBD2 (6 bases). The CDR3 is 14 residues long. V was pared by 1 base and J by 3 bases, with 11 bases between. Germline-derived CDR1 and CDR2 are SGHTS and YDEGEE. CDR3 bases: TGTGCCAGCAGCTTGAGGCAGGGAGGCTACGAGCAGTACTTC. Its protein product is CASSLRQGGYEQYF.

The chain couples TRBV11-2 to TRBJ2-7; weak D call: TRBD1 (6 bases). This CDR3 is built from 13 residues. Trimming removed 4 bases from V and 2 bases from J, with 9 bases in between. Germline V CDR1 and CDR2: SGHAT, FQNNGV. CDR3: CASSSGQTYEQYF. DNA for the CDR3: TGTGCCAGCAGCTCCGGACAGACCTACGAGCAGTACTTC.

As DNA, the CDR3 is TGTGCCATCAGGGGTAGGACTTCCTACGAGCAGTACTTC. The encoded protein is CAIRGRTSYEQYF. The chain has TRBV15 and TRBJ2-7; possible D gene TRBD1, 6 bases. Trimming removed 10 bases from V and 1 base from J, with 14 bases in between. There are 13 residues in the CDR3. In germline, CDR1 is LNHNV, CDR2 YYDKDF (reference sequence).

V and J are TRBV19 and TRBJ1-1, with no clear D. CDR3 length: 13 residues. With 5 bases removed from V and 5 bases from J, the gap between germline ends came to 12 bases. Looked up from germline, CDR1 is LNHDA and CDR2 is SQIVND (reference sequence). The CDR3 region has the DNA TGTGCCAGTAGTCTTGACCTGGAGACTGAAGCTTTCTTT. Translated: CASSLDLETEAFF.

The chain has TRBV9 and TRBJ1-2; the D gene is possibly TRBD1 (5 bases). This CDR3 contains 17 residues. Germline-derived CDR1 and CDR2 are SGDLS and YYNGEE. Trimming removed 4 bases from V and 2 bases from J, with 21 bases in between. This CDR3 is CASSTHGGNLGNYGYTF. DNA for the CDR3: TGTGCCAGCAGCACCCACGGGGGAAACTTGGGAAACTATGGCTACACCTTC. Using reference TRBV9 and TRBJ1-2 for the parts outside the CDR3, the full variable domain is DSGVTQTPKHLITATGQRVTLRCSPRSGDLSVYWYQQSLDQGLQFLIQYYNGEERAKGNILERFSAQQFPDLHSELNLSSLELGDSALYFCASSTHGGNLGNYGYTFGSGTRLTVV.